A single sample gave rise to the 29 T cell receptor beta chains below, sequenced in a study of early T cells in non-severe SARS-CoV-2 infection. TCRdb processed the 5' RACE reads anew with MiXCR; each CDR3 protein has one entry. The sample contains about 71,000 distinct CDR3 sequences, roughly 12% of which appear only once. Sample: whole blood, taken at baseline. Every receptor here comes from an adult who was a healthcare worker with PCR-confirmed SARS-CoV-2 infection or an uninfected control (not recorded which).

This clonotype has only a few counts. This sequence joins TRBV28 and TRBJ2-1; D gene ambiguous. The CDR3 is 11 residues long. Per germline, CDR1 MDHEN and CDR2 SYDVKM. V dropped 5 bases and J dropped 8 bases, with 7 bases sitting between them. This chain's CDR3 is CASSRPDEQFF. The CDR3 DNA follows: TGTGCCAGCAGTCGACCGGATGAGCAGTTCTTC. The full variable domain, completed using reference TRBV28 and TRBJ2-1, is DVKVTQSSRYLVKRTGEKVFLECVQDMDHENMFWYRQDPGLGLRLIYFSYDVKMKEKGDIPEGYSVSREKKERFSLILESASTNQTSMYLCASSRPDEQFFGPGTRLTVL.

The chain has TRBV7-8 and TRBJ2-1; TRBD2 aligns across 9 bases. V was pared by 3 bases and J by 5 bases, with 5 bases of the junction left unmatched. There are 15 residues in the CDR3. Germline values: CDR1 SGHVS, CDR2 FQNEAQ. The CDR3 spells CASSFGSGGHNEQFF. CDR3 coding DNA: TGTGCCAGCAGCTTCGGTAGCGGGGGTCACAATGAGCAGTTCTTC.

The chain uses TRBV4-2 and TRBJ1-1, with D maybe TRBD1 (5 bases). The V end was cut by 0 bases, the J end by 7 bases, with 15 bases between. This CDR3 is 15 amino acids long. Germline V gives CDR1 LGHNA, CDR2 YNFKEQ. CDR3 residues: CASSQEGIEGSEAFF. The CDR3 DNA reads as TGTGCCAGCAGCCAAGAGGGTATAGAGGGGAGTGAAGCTTTCTTT.

This clonotype was picked up a small number of times. This sequence joins TRBV5-5 and TRBJ2-5; D is possibly TRBD1 (6 bases). Germline V CDR1 and CDR2: SGHKS, YYEKEE (reference sequence). Trimming shortened V by 7 bases and J by 0 bases, and 13 bases separated the two germline ends. This CDR3 has 14 residues. The CDR3 sequence: CASELRGNQETQYF. The CDR3 DNA reads as TGTGCCAGCGAGCTGAGGGGGAACCAAGAGACCCAGTACTTC.

This clonotype was seen a handful of times. The V call is TRBV29-1, the J call TRBJ2-3; weak D call: TRBD1 (6 bases). This CDR3 comprises 15 residues. The V gene lost 4 bases and the J gene lost 4 bases, with 18 bases spanning the gap. CDR1 SQVTM and CDR2 ANQGSEA come from the germline V gene. This chain's CDR3 is CSVARFSRGADTQYF. The CDR3 coding sequence is TGCAGCGTTGCCAGGTTCTCCAGGGGCGCAGATACGCAGTATTTT.

This clonotype was detected only a few times. This chain links TRBV18 with TRBJ2-1; D perhaps matches TRBD2 (6 bases). The CDR3 consists of 13 residues. Germline CDR1 is KGHSH and CDR2 is LQKENI. Deletions cut 6 bases from V and 12 bases from J, with 18 bases between. CDR3 DNA sequence: TGTGCCAGCTCCCCAGTACGGGGGTCGGGGCAGTTCTTC. Protein sequence: CASSPVRGSGQFF. The full variable domain, completed using reference TRBV18 and TRBJ2-1, is NAGVMQNPRHLVRRRGQEARLRCSPMKGHSHVYWYRQLPEEGLKFMVYLQKENIIDESGMPKERFSAEFPKEGPSILRIQQVVRGDSAAYFCASSPVRGSGQFFGPGTRLTVL.

This clonotype was observed many times. The genes are TRBV18 and TRBJ2-3; TRBD1 matches at 9 bases. V lost 3 bases, J lost 3 bases, and 1 base stayed unmatched. Germline loops: CDR1 KGHSH, CDR2 LQKENI. This CDR3 has 14 amino acids. The CDR3 region has the DNA TGTGCCAGCTCACCGGGACAGGGAACAGATACGCAGTATTTT. Translated, it gives CASSPGQGTDTQYF.

This clonotype appeared many times. This chain links TRBV7-8 with TRBJ1-5, with a possible D match to TRBD1 (6 bases). This CDR3 comprises 16 residues. V shed 3 bases and J shed 7 bases, with 19 bases lying between them. Germline values: CDR1 SGHVS, CDR2 FQNEAQ. CDR3 nucleotides: TGTGCCAGCAGCTTGTACCCCAGGGGTGTGGTACAGCCCCAGCATTTT. Its translation is CASSLYPRGVVQPQHF.

The CDR3 DNA follows: TGTGCCAGCAGTTTGGGACAGGGTCCCACCCAGTACTTC. Its protein is CASSLGQGPTQYF. V and J are TRBV12-3 or TRBV12-4 and TRBJ2-5; the match to TRBD1 covers 9 bases. This CDR3 comprises 13 residues. V gave up 3 bases and J gave up 8 bases; unmatched junction bases: 4.

This clonotype turned up a few times. CDR3 DNA sequence: TGCAGTGCGGGGTACGACGGAAACACCATATATTTT. Its protein product is CSAGYDGNTIYF. The chain uses TRBV20-1 and TRBJ1-3; D unclear. The CDR3 has 12 amino acids. Germline values: CDR1 DFQATT, CDR2 SNEGSKA (reference sequence). The germline V and J ends were trimmed by 6 bases and 4 bases, with 10 bases remaining between them.

The chain employs TRBV2 and TRBJ2-1; 10 bases align to TRBD1. CDR1 is SNHLY, CDR2 FYNNEI, per germline. The trim removed 4 bases at V and 12 bases at J, leaving 9 bases unmatched. The CDR3 is 14 amino acids. CDR3 coding DNA: TGTGCCAGCAGTGGACAGGGGGCGGTAGACGGGCAGTTCTTC. Its translation: CASSGQGAVDGQFF.

The sample holds many counts of this clonotype. The chain joins TRBV27 to TRBJ2-3, with TRBD2 matching over 16 bases. This CDR3 comprises 16 residues. Germline values: CDR1 MNHEY, CDR2 SMNVEV (reference sequence). The V gene end was trimmed by 5 bases and the J gene end by 8 bases; junction bases not matched to a gene: 7. The CDR3 region is CASSLGTSGGAGTQYF. The CDR3 DNA follows: TGTGCCAGCAGTCTGGGGACTAGCGGGGGGGCAGGTACGCAGTATTTT.

The J gene is TRBJ2-1, the V gene TRBV13, with TRBD1 matching over 7 bases. The CDR3 contains 16 residues. The ends lost 5 bases at V and 6 bases at J; junction bases unmatched: 13. The germline CDR1 and CDR2 sequences are PRHDT and FYEKMQ (reference sequence). The CDR3 reads CASSEGQWTGFNEQFF. The CDR3 DNA sequence: TGTGCCAGCAGCGAAGGACAGTGGACAGGTTTCAATGAGCAGTTCTTC.

This clonotype was counted many times. The gene calls are TRBV7-2 and TRBJ2-2; D remains ambiguous. V lost 1 base and J lost 1, with 4 bases in between. CDR3 size: 14 residues. CDR1 and CDR2 (germline): SGHTA, FQGNSA. The CDR3 DNA is TGTGCCAGCAGCTTAGGACAGAACACCGGGGAGCTGTTTTTT. It translates to CASSLGQNTGELFF.

J is TRBJ1-4 and V is TRBV3-1; 7 bases map to TRBD1. The CDR3 has 13 residues. Germline trimming cut 1 base from V and 14 bases from J; bases unmatched to any gene: 7. Germline V gene data show CDR1 as LGHDT and CDR2 as YNNKEL (reference sequence). The CDR3 region has the DNA TGTGCCAGCAGCCAAGTTACCGGGACAGCCCTGTTTTTT. Its protein is CASSQVTGTALFF.

This clonotype has only a few counts. The chain links TRBV29-1 to TRBJ2-1, with D unclear. Trimming removed 6 bases from V and 3 bases from J, with 12 bases in between. The germline gives CDR1 SQVTM, CDR2 ANQGSEA. The CDR3 has 13 amino acids. The CDR3 protein is CSVKGSNYNEQFF. For the CDR3, the DNA is TGCAGCGTGAAGGGTTCGAACTACAATGAGCAGTTCTTC.

V is TRBV29-1 and J is TRBJ2-7, with D tentatively TRBD1 or TRBD2 (5 bases each). V gave up 7 bases and J gave up 6 bases, with 16 bases separating them. CDR3 size: 12 residues. Germline values: CDR1 SQVTM, CDR2 ANQGSEA. The DNA for the CDR3 is TGCAGCGCTTCGATGAGGGGTGCCGAGCAGTACTTC. Its translation is CSASMRGAEQYF.

The chain links TRBV6-2 or TRBV6-3 to TRBJ2-1; 10 bases align to TRBD1. V was clipped by 10 bases and J by 8 bases; unmatched bases: 14. In germline, CDR1 is MNHEY, CDR2 SVGEGT. This CDR3 comprises 15 residues. CDR3 region: CAIQRGQGRADEQFF. For the CDR3, the DNA is TGTGCCATCCAGCGGGGACAGGGGAGAGCGGATGAGCAGTTCTTC.

This clonotype has a handful of counts. Germline is not matched at one junction end, which may reflect a read error. This chain connects TRBV4-2 to TRBJ2-6, with D perhaps matching TRBD1 (5 bases). The CDR3 totals 16 residues. Per germline, CDR1 LGHNA and CDR2 YNFKEQ. CDR3 sequence (DNA): TGTGCCAGCAGCCAAGAAGTCAGCTCTGGGGCCAACGTCCTGATTTTC. Its translation: CASSQEVSSGANVLIF.

This clonotype was counted a few times. This chain joins TRBV9 and TRBJ1-1; a weak D match, TRBD1 (5 bases). The CDR3 is 14 amino acids. Trimming took off 1 base at V and 1 base at J, with 8 bases between the two ends. Germline V gene sequence: CDR1 SGDLS, CDR2 YYNGEE. The CDR3 bases are TGTGCCAGCAGCGTAAAGCAGGGGAACACTGAAGCTTTCTTT. Amino acids: CASSVKQGNTEAFF.

The chain employs TRBV7-2 and TRBJ2-7; TRBD1 agrees at 10 bases. The CDR3 loop spans 17 amino acids. Trimming at V came to 3 bases and at J to 5 bases, leaving 13 bases not matched to a gene. Germline values: CDR1 SGHTA, CDR2 FQGNSA. The CDR3 coding sequence is TGTGCCAGCAGCTTGCGAGGGGGACAGGGGATAACTGACGAGCAGTACTTC. Protein sequence: CASSLRGGQGITDEQYF.

This clonotype was found a few times. V is TRBV10-3 and J is TRBJ2-5, with unresolved D. This CDR3 comprises 13 residues. V was clipped by 6 bases and J by 5 bases, with 13 bases between them. Germline CDR1 is ENHRY and CDR2 is SYGVKD. The CDR3 DNA reads TGTGCCATCAGCTCGGGTCTAGGGGAGACCCAGTACTTC. Its protein product is CAISSGLGETQYF.

This clonotype was picked up many times. CDR3 residues: CASSLSLGTGYLRTDTQYF. The CDR3 bases are TGCGCCAGCAGCTTGTCTCTGGGGACAGGGTACTTACGCACAGATACGCAGTATTTT. The chain links TRBV5-1 to TRBJ2-3; TRBD1 matches 9 bases. J was trimmed by 1 base and V by 1 base; bases with no gene match: 13. Germline CDR1 reads SGHRS; CDR2 reads YFSETQ. This CDR3 is built from 19 residues.

This clonotype was detected ten times or more. The chain links TRBV6-2 or TRBV6-3 to TRBJ2-3; 10 bases align to TRBD1. The CDR3 is 15 residues long. Losses at the gene ends were 3 bases for V and 2 bases for J; bases not matched to a gene: 2. Germline values: CDR1 MNHEY, CDR2 SVGEGT. CDR3 in DNA: TGTGCCAGCAGTTATGGGACAGGGGACACAGATACGCAGTATTTT. Its translation is CASSYGTGDTDTQYF.

This clonotype was recorded many times. The chain has TRBV7-9 and TRBJ2-7, with unresolved D. V gave up 2 bases and J gave up 2 bases, with 13 bases separating them. This CDR3 has 15 amino acids. The germline V gene encodes CDR1 SEHNR and CDR2 FQNEAQ (reference sequence). The CDR3 DNA sequence: TGTGCCAGCAGCTTAATGTCAACCGGTCCCTACGAGCAGTACTTC. Its translation is CASSLMSTGPYEQYF.

Many counts were recorded for this clonotype. This rearrangement joins TRBV4-1 to TRBJ2-7, with 8 positions matching TRBD2. The CDR3 has 14 residues. V lost 0 bases and J lost 8; bases outside the gene matches: 6. Germline V gives CDR1 MGHRA, CDR2 YSYEKL. The CDR3 sequence: CASSQDARTSKQYF. CDR3 nucleotide sequence: TGCGCCAGCAGCCAAGACGCTCGGACTAGCAAGCAGTACTTC.

This clonotype was seen a few times. V is TRBV12-3 or TRBV12-4 and J is TRBJ2-7, with D unclear. CDR3 length: 14 residues. Trimming removed 1 base at V and 5 bases at J, with 12 bases between. The DNA of the CDR3 is TGTGCCAGCAGTTTAGGTCTATCTGGTCACGAGCAGTACTTC. This gives the protein CASSLGLSGHEQYF.

This clonotype appeared many times. This chain links TRBV12-3 or TRBV12-4 with TRBJ2-2, with TRBD2 matching over 7 bases. Trimming cost V 4 bases and J 5 bases; bases outside gene matches: 16. This CDR3 has 18 residues. The CDR3 protein is CASSSLGTIDLGTGELFF. The CDR3 DNA is TGTGCCAGCAGTTCCTTAGGGACTATCGATTTGGGGACCGGGGAGCTGTTTTTT.

V is TRBV6-2 or TRBV6-3 and J is TRBJ2-2; 11 nucleotides agree with TRBD2. Germline CDR1 MNHEY, CDR2 SVGEGT. After removal of 5 bases from V and 2 bases from J, the junction contained 7 bases not matched to a gene. The CDR3 contains 17 residues. The CDR3 sequence is CASSLYGLAGNTGELFF. The CDR3 nucleotides read TGTGCCAGCAGTCTATACGGACTAGCGGGCAACACCGGGGAGCTGTTTTTT.